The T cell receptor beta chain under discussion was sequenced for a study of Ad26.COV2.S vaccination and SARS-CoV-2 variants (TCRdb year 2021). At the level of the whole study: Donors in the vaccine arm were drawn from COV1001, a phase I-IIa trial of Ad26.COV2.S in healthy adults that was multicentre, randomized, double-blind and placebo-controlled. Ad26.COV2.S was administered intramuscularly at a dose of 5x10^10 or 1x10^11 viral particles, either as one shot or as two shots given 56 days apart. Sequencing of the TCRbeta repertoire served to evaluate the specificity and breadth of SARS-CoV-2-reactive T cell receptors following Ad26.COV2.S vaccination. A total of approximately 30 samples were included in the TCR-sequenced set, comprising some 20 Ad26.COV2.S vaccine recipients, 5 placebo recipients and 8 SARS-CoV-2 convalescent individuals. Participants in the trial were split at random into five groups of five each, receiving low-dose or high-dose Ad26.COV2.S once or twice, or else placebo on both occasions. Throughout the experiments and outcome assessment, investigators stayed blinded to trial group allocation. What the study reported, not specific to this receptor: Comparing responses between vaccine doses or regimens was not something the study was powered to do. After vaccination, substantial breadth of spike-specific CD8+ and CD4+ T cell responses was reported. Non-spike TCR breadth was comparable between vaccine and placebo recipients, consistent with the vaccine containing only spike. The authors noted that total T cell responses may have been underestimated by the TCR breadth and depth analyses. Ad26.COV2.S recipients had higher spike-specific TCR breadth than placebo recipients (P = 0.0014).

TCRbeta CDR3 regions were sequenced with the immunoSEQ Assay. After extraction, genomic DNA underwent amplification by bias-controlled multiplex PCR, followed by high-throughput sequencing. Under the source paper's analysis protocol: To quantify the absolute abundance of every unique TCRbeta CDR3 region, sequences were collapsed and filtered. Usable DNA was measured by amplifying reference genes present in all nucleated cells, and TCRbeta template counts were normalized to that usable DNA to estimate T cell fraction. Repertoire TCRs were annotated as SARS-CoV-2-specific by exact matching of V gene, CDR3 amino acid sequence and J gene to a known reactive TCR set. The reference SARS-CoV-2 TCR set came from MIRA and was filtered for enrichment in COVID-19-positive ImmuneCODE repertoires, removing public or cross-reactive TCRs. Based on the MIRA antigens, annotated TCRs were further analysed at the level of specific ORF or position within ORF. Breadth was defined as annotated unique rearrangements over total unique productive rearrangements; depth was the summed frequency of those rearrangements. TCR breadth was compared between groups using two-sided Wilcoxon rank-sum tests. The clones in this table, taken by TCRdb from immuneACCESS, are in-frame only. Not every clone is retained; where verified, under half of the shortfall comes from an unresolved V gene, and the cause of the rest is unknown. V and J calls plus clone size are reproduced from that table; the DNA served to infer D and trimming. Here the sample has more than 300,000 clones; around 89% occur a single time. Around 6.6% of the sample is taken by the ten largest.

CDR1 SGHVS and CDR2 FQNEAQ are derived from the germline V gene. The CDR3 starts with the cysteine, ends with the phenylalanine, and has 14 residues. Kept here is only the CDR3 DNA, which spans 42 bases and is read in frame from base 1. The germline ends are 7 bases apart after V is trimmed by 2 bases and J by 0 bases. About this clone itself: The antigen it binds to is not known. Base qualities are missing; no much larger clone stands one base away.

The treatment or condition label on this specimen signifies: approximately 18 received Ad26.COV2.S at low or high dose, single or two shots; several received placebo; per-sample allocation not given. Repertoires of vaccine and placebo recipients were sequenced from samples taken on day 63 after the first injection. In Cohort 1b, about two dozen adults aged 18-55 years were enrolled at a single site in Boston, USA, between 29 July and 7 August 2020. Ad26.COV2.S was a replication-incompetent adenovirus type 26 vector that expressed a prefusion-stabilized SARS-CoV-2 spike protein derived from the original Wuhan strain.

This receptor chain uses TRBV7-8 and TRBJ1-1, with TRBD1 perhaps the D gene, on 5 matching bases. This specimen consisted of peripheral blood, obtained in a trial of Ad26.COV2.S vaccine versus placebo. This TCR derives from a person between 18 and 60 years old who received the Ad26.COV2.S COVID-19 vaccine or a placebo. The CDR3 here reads CASSLPGMNTEAFF. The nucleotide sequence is TGTGCCAGCAGCTTACCAGGGATGAACACTGAAGCTTTCTTT.